The clone carrying this TCR beta chain was observed a handful of times. Its target is not known. Germline CDR1 reads SQVTM; CDR2 reads ANQGSEA. The V gene lost 1 base and the J gene lost 2 bases, with 13 bases spanning the gap. The CDR3 length is 15 residues. Constant-segment-primed 5'RACE gave TCR alpha and TCR beta cDNA libraries with sample barcodes and UMIs. TCRdb re-called the 5' RACE reads with MiXCR, one entry per CDR3 protein. Altogether approximately 82,000 distinct CDR3 sequences are present, around 13% being singletons, with the ten largest covering around two fifths. The data belong to a study of T-cell memory formation after mild COVID-19. Study information: TCR clustering was largely donor specific. Study-level results: From day 15 to 85, contracting clones were balanced between CD4 and CD8, whereas later expanders leaned toward CD4+.

The V gene is TRBV29-1, the J gene TRBJ2-3, with D perhaps matching TRBD2 (6 bases). The sample taken for sequencing was PBMCs or a T cell subset sorted from them (not recorded which). The clonotype originates from a man younger than 30 who had mild COVID-19 (a few samples of this study predate the infection). Cell type and time point are not known. Here the CDR3 reads CSVEAAGLTTDTQYF. CDR3 DNA: TGCAGCGTTGAAGCGGCGGGACTCACCACAGATACGCAGTATTTT.